These 19 T cell receptor beta chains share one sample of origin, sequenced in a study of identical twins. TCRdb reprocessed the 5' RACE reads via MiXCR and lists one record per CDR3 protein. Of 400,000 to 550,000 distinct CDR3 sequences in the sample, roughly a fifth were seen once. The same specimen was also included in a second study, on T cells expressing NK-cell markers.

The sequencing sample was made of CD4+ T cells sorted from blood. The source is a woman aged 18-30 years in good health.

The J gene is TRBJ2-5, the V gene TRBV12-3 or TRBV12-4; weak D call: TRBD1 (5 bases). V was shortened by 6 bases and J by 4 bases, with 9 bases between the two germline ends. The CDR3 is made up of 12 amino acids. CDR3: CASSRRVETQYF. Here the CDR3 DNA reads TGTGCCAGCAGCCGCAGGGTAGAGACCCAGTACTTC.

The chain is built from TRBV20-1 and TRBJ2-5, with no clear D. Trimming pared 6 bases from V and 3 bases from J, leaving 14 bases between. The germline CDR1 and CDR2 sequences are DFQATT and SNEGSKA (reference sequence). This CDR3 has 13 amino acids. In DNA, the CDR3 is TGCAGTGCCCTTCTCCGGGCCGAAGAGACCCAGTACTTC. Amino acids: CSALLRAEETQYF.

The chain combines TRBV4-3 with TRBJ2-1; D uncertain. This CDR3 region has 12 residues. The germline V gene encodes CDR1 LGHNA and CDR2 YSLEER. V was clipped by 5 bases and J by 13 bases, with 15 bases between them. The CDR3 region has the DNA TGCGCCAGCAGCTTTGACTCCGGGTCCCAGTTCTTC. It translates to CASSFDSGSQFF.

J is TRBJ2-7 and V is TRBV10-3; 9 positions agree with TRBD1. Trimming cost V 7 bases and J 1 base; bases outside gene matches: 5. This CDR3 is built from 14 residues. Germline values: CDR1 ENHRY, CDR2 SYGVKD. DNA for the CDR3: TGTGCCATCACCCCGGGACAGGGTTCCTACGAGCAGTACTTC. It yields the protein CAITPGQGSYEQYF.

V is TRBV5-1 and J is TRBJ2-3; 9 bases map to TRBD2. The J segment lost 0 bases and the V segment lost 0 bases, leaving 5 bases of the junction unmatched. CDR3 length equals 17 residues. Germline V gives CDR1 SGHRS, CDR2 YFSETQ. The CDR3 region is CASSLGPSGASTDTQYF. The DNA for the CDR3 is TGCGCCAGCAGCTTGGGTCCTAGCGGGGCTAGCACAGATACGCAGTATTTT.

The chain uses TRBV7-2 and TRBJ2-7; D tentatively reads TRBD1 or TRBD2 (5 bases each). Germline V gives CDR1 SGHTA, CDR2 FQGNSA. The CDR3 extends over 13 amino acids. Trimming removed 10 bases from V and 0 bases from J, with 13 bases in between. CDR3 sequence: CATHKGSSYEQYF. In DNA form, the CDR3 reads TGTGCCACCCATAAGGGGAGCTCCTACGAGCAGTACTTC.

The chain recombines TRBV3-1 with TRBJ2-6; no firm D call. CDR1 is LGHDT and CDR2 is YNNKEL in the germline V gene (reference sequence). This CDR3 is built from 14 residues. Trimming pared 3 bases from V and 4 bases from J, leaving 7 bases between. The CDR3 DNA is TGTGCCAGCAGCCAGGCGTCGGGGGCCAACGTCCTGACTTTC. It is translated as CASSQASGANVLTF.

The table lists this clonotype with a few counts. The rearrangement links TRBV10-3 to TRBJ1-6; TRBD1 matches 8 bases. From germline, CDR1 is ENHRY and CDR2 SYGVKD. This CDR3 contains 13 residues. V shed 7 bases, J shed 7 bases, and the junction held 3 bases outside the gene matches. CDR3 sequence (DNA): TGTGCCATCACAGGGACAGGAAATTCACCCCTCCACTTT. It codes for CAITGTGNSPLHF.

This clonotype was observed at least ten times. The chain carries TRBV5-1 and TRBJ1-2; weak D call: TRBD1 (5 bases). Germline V gene sequence: CDR1 SGHRS, CDR2 YFSETQ. Trimming shortened V by 0 bases and J by 6 bases, and 6 bases separated the two germline ends. CDR3 length equals 12 residues. The CDR3 nucleotides read TGCGCCAGCAGCTTGGAAGGGGATGGCTACACCTTC. As protein: CASSLEGDGYTF.

This clonotype came up a few times. The rearrangement links TRBV29-1 to TRBJ2-1; D gene ambiguous. Germline loops: CDR1 SQVTM, CDR2 ANQGSEA. This CDR3 region has 15 residues. V was shortened by 8 bases and J by 0 bases, with 17 bases between the two germline ends. CDR3 bases: TGCAGCACGAGTCGACTCCGAAGCTCCTACAATGAGCAGTTCTTC. Translating gives CSTSRLRSSYNEQFF.

This clonotype has more than one count but fewer than ten. This chain connects TRBV7-2 to TRBJ2-3, with 7 bases matching TRBD2. CDR3 size: 16 residues. Trimming at V came to 5 bases and at J to 4 bases, leaving 12 bases not matched to a gene. From germline, CDR1 is SGHTA and CDR2 FQGNSA. The CDR3 DNA reads TGTGCCAGCAGCCTCAGATGGCGCGGGAGCGCAGATACGCAGTATTTT. As protein: CASSLRWRGSADTQYF.

This chain uses TRBV9 with TRBJ2-1; 11 nucleotides line up with TRBD2. Unmatched junction bases numbered 4, after V lost 3 bases and J lost 5 bases. Germline V CDR1 and CDR2: SGDLS, YYNGEE. The CDR3 length is 15 residues. The CDR3 spells CASSETSGGHNEQFF. The CDR3 nucleotides are TGTGCCAGCAGCGAAACTAGCGGGGGCCACAATGAGCAGTTCTTC.

The sample holds a few counts of this clonotype. CDR3 sequence reads: CASSTGGNNEQFF. As DNA, the CDR3 is TGTGCCAGCTCCACCGGAGGGAATAATGAGCAGTTCTTC. The rearrangement joins TRBV12-3 or TRBV12-4 to TRBJ2-1; the D gene is possibly TRBD2 (6 bases). Trimming cost V 8 bases and J 7 bases, with 15 bases left between them. CDR3 length: 13 amino acids.

The rearrangement uses TRBV30 and TRBJ2-3; 14 bases line up with TRBD2. This CDR3 contains 14 residues. Germline trimming cut 8 bases from V and 5 bases from J; bases unmatched to any gene: 6. From germline, CDR1 is GTSNPN and CDR2 SVGIG (reference sequence). CDR3 amino acids: CARGTSGSIDTQYF. Here the CDR3 DNA reads TGTGCCCGCGGGACTAGCGGGAGTATAGATACGCAGTATTTT.

On this clonotype: A much larger clone is a single base away; this may be a read error. The V gene is TRBV12-3 or TRBV12-4, the J gene TRBJ1-2, with a possible D match to TRBD1 (5 bases). The CDR3 consists of 13 residues. Trimming left V 3 bases short and J 2 bases short, with 7 bases between. The CDR3 is CASSFPGNYGYTF. The CDR3 DNA reads TGTGCCAGCAGTTTTCCAGGGAACTATGGCTACACCTTC.

V is TRBV20-1 and J is TRBJ2-1, with TRBD2 matching over 12 bases. CDR1 is DFQATT and CDR2 is SNEGSKA in the germline V gene (reference sequence). Unmatched junction bases numbered 6, after V lost 0 bases and J lost 0 bases. The CDR3 spans 18 residues. Here the CDR3 reads CSARDEGLAGSSYNEQFF. The DNA of the CDR3 is TGCAGTGCTAGAGATGAAGGACTAGCGGGGAGCTCCTACAATGAGCAGTTCTTC.

This clonotype has only a few counts. The chain recombines TRBV20-1 with TRBJ2-7; 7 bases are a match to TRBD1. CDR3 length: 13 amino acids. The ends lost 4 bases at V and 3 bases at J; junction bases unmatched: 6. The germline gives CDR1 DFQATT, CDR2 SNEGSKA (reference sequence). The CDR3 spells CSAIVSGGYEQYF. CDR3 coding DNA: TGCAGTGCTATCGTGTCAGGGGGCTACGAGCAGTACTTC.

This clonotype was picked up a small number of times. The chain is built from TRBV5-1 and TRBJ2-3, with 8 nucleotides matching TRBD2. V gave up 4 bases and J gave up 5 bases; unmatched junction bases: 9. CDR1 and CDR2 (germline): SGHRS, YFSETQ. CDR3 length: 15 residues. The CDR3 DNA is TGCGCCAGCAGCCCCCCAGCGGGGGTTGTAGATACGCAGTATTTT. Its protein product is CASSPPAGVVDTQYF. The full variable domain, its missing parts supplied by reference TRBV5-1 and TRBJ2-3, is KAGVTQTPRYLIKTRGQQVTLSCSPISGHRSVSWYQQTPGQGLQFLFEYFSETQRNKGNFPGRFSGRQFSNSRSEMNVSTLELGDSALYLCASSPPAGVVDTQYFGPGTRLTVL.

This clonotype was counted a few times. This chain links TRBV20-1 with TRBJ2-1; 8 nucleotides agree with TRBD2. J gave up 0 bases and V 6 bases, and 13 bases lay outside the gene matches. The CDR3 is made up of 17 amino acids. CDR1 is DFQATT, CDR2 SNEGSKA, per germline (reference sequence). The CDR3: CSASSPSGSNSYNEQFF. In DNA, the CDR3 is TGCAGTGCCAGCAGTCCTAGCGGGTCAAACTCCTACAATGAGCAGTTCTTC.